This T cell receptor beta chain was recovered during a study of cytomegalovirus exposure and HLA in healthy donors. The PCR used 60 Vbeta and 13 Jbeta primers. Sequenced by immunoSEQ multiplex PCR; TCRdb stores in-frame clones only, minus some. The sample carries roughly 120,000 clones, approximately 15% recorded once. Looked up from germline, CDR1 is SNHLY and CDR2 is FYNNEI. The CDR3 consists of 15 residues. V dropped 6 bases and J dropped 7; count of bases not matched to a gene: 7. Sequenced: PBMCs. The chain recombines TRBV2 with TRBJ2-7, with 15 bases identical to TRBD2. The source of this sequence is a woman aged 18 to 35 in good health and CMV-seronegative. In DNA form, the CDR3 reads TGTGCCAGCAGAGGACTAGCGGGAGGGACGGGAGAGCAGTACTTC. Translated, it gives CASRGLAGGTGEQYF.